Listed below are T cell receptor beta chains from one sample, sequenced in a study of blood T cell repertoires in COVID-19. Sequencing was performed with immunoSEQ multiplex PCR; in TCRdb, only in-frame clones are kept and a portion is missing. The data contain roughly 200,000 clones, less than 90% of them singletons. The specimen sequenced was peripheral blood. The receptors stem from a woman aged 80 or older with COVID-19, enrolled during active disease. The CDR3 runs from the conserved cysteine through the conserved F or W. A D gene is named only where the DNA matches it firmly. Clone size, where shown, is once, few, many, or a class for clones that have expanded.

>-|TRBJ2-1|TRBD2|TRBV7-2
TGTGCCAGCAGGAGCGGGGGGGAATACAATGAGCAGTTCTTC
CASRSGGEYNEQFF
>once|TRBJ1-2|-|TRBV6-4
TGTGCCAGCAGTGGACAGCGGGGGAATGGCTACACCTTC
CASSGQRGNGYTF
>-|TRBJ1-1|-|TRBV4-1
TGCGCCAGCAGCCAAAAGGGGGGGGACGTACGGAACACTGAAGCTTTCTTT
CASSQKGGDVRNTEAFF
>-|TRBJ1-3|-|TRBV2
TGTGCCAGCAGCTTGACAGGCCTTCGTTCTGGAAACACCATATATTTT
CASSLTGLRSGNTIYF
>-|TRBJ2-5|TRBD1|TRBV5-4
TGTGCCAGCCGACCCGGGACAGCTCAAGAGACCCAGTACTTC
CASRPGTAQETQYF
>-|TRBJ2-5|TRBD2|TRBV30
TGTGCCTCTTCCACTAGCGGGACTGCCCAAGAGACCCAGTACTTC
CASSTSGTAQETQYF
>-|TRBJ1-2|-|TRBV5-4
TGTGCCAGCAGCTTGGGACACCTCTCAACTAACTATGGCTACACCTTC
CASSLGHLSTNYGYTF
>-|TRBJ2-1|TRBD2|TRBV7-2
TGTGCCAGCAGCTTTGGGGCCGGGACTAGCCTCTACAATGAGCAGTTCTTC
CASSFGAGTSLYNEQFF
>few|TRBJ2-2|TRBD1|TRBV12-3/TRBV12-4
TGTGCCAGCAGAGGACAGGGGACCGGGGAGCTGTTTTTT
CASRGQGTGELFF
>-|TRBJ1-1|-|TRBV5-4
TGTGCCAGCAGCTTAGCAGGGGTTGTTGCTGAAGCTTTCTTT
CASSLAGVVAEAFF
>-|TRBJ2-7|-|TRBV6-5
TGTGCCAGCAGTCAGGGCCACGAGCAGTACTTC
CASSQGHEQYF
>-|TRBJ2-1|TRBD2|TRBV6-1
TGTGCCAGCAGTGAATGGGCTAGCGGGGGTAACCCCTACAATGAGCAGTTCTTC
CASSEWASGGNPYNEQFF
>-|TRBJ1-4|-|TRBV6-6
TGTGCCAGCAGTTACGCCATGACAGCAACTAATGAAAAACTGTTTTTT
CASSYAMTATNEKLFF
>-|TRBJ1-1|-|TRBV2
TGTGCCAGCACTCCTTTTATTGAAGCTTTCTTT
CASTPFIEAFF
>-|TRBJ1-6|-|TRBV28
TGTGCCAGCAGTTTAGGGGGGATCGATCCACCCCTCCACTTT
CASSLGGIDPPLHF
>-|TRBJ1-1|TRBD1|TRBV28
TGTGCCAGCAGTTTCTCGCGGGGGACAGGGGGCCGGCATAGTGAAGCTTTCTTT
CASSFSRGTGGRHSEAFF
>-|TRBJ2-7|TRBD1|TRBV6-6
TGTGCCAGCAGTTACTCGGGACAGGGGAACGAGCAGTACTTC
CASSYSGQGNEQYF
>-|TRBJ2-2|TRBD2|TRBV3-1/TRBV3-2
TGTGCCAGCAGCCTGAGACTAGCGACAAACACCGGGGAGCTGTTTTTT
CASSLRLATNTGELFF
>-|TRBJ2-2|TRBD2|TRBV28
TGTGCCAGCAGTGTAGCGGGGGGGCCCACCGGGGAGCTGTTTTTT
CASSVAGGPTGELFF
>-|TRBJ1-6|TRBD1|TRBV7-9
TGTGCCAGCAGCGCGACAGGGTATAATTCACCCCTCCACTTT
CASSATGYNSPLHF
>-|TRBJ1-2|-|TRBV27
TGTGCCAGCAGTTTAGCAGGGTCTAGCTACACCTTC
CASSLAGSSYTF
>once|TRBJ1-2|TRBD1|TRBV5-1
TGCGCCAGCAGCTTGGCCGGGACAGGGCACGGCTACACCTTC
CASSLAGTGHGYTF
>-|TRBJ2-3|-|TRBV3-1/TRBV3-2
TGTGCCAGCAGCCAAGCTAGGGACAAAGATACGCAGTATTTT
CASSQARDKDTQYF
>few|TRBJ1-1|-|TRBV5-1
TGCGCCAGCAGCTTGGGACATCGGATAGGCACTGAAGCTTTCTTT
CASSLGHRIGTEAFF
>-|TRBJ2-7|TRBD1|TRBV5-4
TGTGCCAGCAGCTTTGCAGGGGGAAGCTCCTACGAGCAGTACTTC
CASSFAGGSSYEQYF
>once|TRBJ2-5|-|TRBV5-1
TGCGCCAGCACCTCTTCCCCAGGGCAAGAGACCCAGTACTTC
CASTSSPGQETQYF
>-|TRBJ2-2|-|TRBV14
TGTGCCAGCAGCCTATACACCGGGGAGCTGTTTTTT
CASSLYTGELFF
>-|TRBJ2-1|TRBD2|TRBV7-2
TGTGCCAGCAGCTTAGCGGCTAGCGGGGTTCAGTTCTTC
CASSLAASGVQFF
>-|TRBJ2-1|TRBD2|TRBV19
TGTGCCAGTAGTATTGGACTAGCGGGGTACAATGAGCAGTTCTTC
CASSIGLAGYNEQFF
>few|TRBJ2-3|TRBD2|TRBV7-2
TGTGCCAGCAGCCCCCAACGGGGACTAAGCACAGATACGCAGTATTTT
CASSPQRGLSTDTQYF
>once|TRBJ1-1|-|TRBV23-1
TGCGCCAGCAGTCAATCGAGAAACACTGAAGCTTTCTTT
CASSQSRNTEAFF
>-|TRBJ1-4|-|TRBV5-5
TGTGCCAGCAGCTTCCCCGGGACAACGAATGAAAAACTGTTTTTT
CASSFPGTTNEKLFF
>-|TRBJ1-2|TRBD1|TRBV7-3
TGTGCCAGCAGACCAGGGGGTCAAGGTGGTGGCTACACCTTC
CASRPGGQGGGYTF
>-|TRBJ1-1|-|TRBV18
TGTGCCAGCTCACCACCGGGGACTACCACTGAAGCTTTCTTT
CASSPPGTTTEAFF
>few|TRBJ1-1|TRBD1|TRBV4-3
TGCGCCAGCAGCCCGCAGGGGGGGAACACTGAAGCTTTCTTT
CASSPQGGNTEAFF
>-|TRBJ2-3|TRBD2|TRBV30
TGTGCCTGGAGTGATAGAGCGGGGGGGACCACAGATACGCAGTATTTT
CAWSDRAGGTTDTQYF
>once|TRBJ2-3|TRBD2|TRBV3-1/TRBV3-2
TGTGCCAGCAGCCCTTGGACTAGCGGGGGGGCAGATACGCAGTATTTT
CASSPWTSGGADTQYF
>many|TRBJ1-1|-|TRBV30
TGTGCCTGGAGTGTACAGGGCACTGAAGCTTTCTTT
CAWSVQGTEAFF
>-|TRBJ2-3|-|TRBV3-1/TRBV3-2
TGTGCCAGCAGCCCCCTCCCGGGTAGCGGTGTCCCAGATACGCAGTATTTT
CASSPLPGSGVPDTQYF
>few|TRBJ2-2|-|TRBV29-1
TGCAGCTGTTCCACGGGGTCCGGGGAGCTGTTTTTT
CSCSTGSGELFF
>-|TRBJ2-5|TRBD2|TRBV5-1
TGCGCCAGCAGCTTGGCCCAAGCGGGGGGGCAAGAGACCCAGTACTTC
CASSLAQAGGQETQYF
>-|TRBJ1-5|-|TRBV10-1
TGCGCCAGCGCCGAGAAGTCCAATCAGCCCCAGCATTTT
CASAEKSNQPQHF
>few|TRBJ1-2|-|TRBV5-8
TGTGCCAGCAGATACCAGGGGACCTATGGCTACACCTTC
CASRYQGTYGYTF
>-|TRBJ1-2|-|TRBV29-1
TGCAGCGTTATACAGAACTATGGCTACACCTTC
CSVIQNYGYTF
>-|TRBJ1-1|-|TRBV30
TGTGCCTGGAGATACAGCCAGAGCACTGAAGCTTTCTTT
CAWRYSQSTEAFF
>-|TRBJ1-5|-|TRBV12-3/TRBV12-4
TGTGCCAGCAGTTTACAGGGTTATCAGCCCCAGCATTTT
CASSLQGYQPQHF
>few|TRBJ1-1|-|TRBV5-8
TGTGCCAGCCCGCTCTACCTGAACACTGAAGCTTTCTTT
CASPLYLNTEAFF
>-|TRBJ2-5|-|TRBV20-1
TGCAGTGCTAGAGGTGACGGGGCCCAGTACTTC
CSARGDGAQYF
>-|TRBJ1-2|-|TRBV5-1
TGCGCCAGTAGACAGGCGGAAGGTTCCTATGGCTACACCTTC
CASRQAEGSYGYTF
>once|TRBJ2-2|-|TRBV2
TGTGCCAGCAGTGAAGTCTACACCGGGGAGCTGTTTTTT
CASSEVYTGELFF
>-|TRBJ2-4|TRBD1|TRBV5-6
TGTGCCAGCAGCTTGAAGGGGACAGGGCTTTGGGGGGCCAAAAACATTCAGTACTTC
CASSLKGTGLWGAKNIQYF
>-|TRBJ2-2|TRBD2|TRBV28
TGTGCCAGCAGTTTATCGGGACTAGCGAACACCGGGGAGCTGTTTTTT
CASSLSGLANTGELFF
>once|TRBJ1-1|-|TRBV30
TGTGCCTGGAGTGTGTTAGAGAACACTGAAGCTTTCTTT
CAWSVLENTEAFF
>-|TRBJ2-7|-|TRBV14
TGTGCCAGCAGCCAAGATTTACAACACCTGGCGCAGTACTTC
CASSQDLQHLAQYF
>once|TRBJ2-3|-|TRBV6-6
TGTGCCAGCAGGCCCACAGGGACGGATACGCAGTATTTT
CASRPTGTDTQYF
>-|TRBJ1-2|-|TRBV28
TGTGCCAGCAGCTCCCCCGCTATGGTGAGTGGCTACACCTTC
CASSSPAMVSGYTF
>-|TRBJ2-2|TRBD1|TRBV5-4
TGTGCCAGCAGCCACGGTGGGACAGCCACCGGGGAGCTGTTTTTT
CASSHGGTATGELFF
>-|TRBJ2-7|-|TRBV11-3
TGTGCCAGCAGCTTAGCTGGAGCTGGCGAGCAGTACTTC
CASSLAGAGEQYF
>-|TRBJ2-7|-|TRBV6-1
TGTGCCAGCAGTGAATCAGTCGGACTTGATTCCTACGAGCAGTACTTC
CASSESVGLDSYEQYF